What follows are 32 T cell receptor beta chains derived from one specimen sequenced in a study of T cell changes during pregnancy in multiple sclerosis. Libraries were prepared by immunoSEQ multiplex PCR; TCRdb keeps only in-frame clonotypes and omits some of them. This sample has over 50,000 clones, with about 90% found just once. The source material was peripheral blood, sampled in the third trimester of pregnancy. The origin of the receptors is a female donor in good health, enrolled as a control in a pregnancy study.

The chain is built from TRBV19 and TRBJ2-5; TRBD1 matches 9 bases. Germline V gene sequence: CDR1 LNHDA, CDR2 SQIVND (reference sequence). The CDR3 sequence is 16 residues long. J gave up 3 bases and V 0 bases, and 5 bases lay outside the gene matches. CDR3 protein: CASSIDGGQGEETQYF. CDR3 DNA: TGTGCCAGTAGTATAGATGGGGGACAGGGTGAAGAGACCCAGTACTTC.

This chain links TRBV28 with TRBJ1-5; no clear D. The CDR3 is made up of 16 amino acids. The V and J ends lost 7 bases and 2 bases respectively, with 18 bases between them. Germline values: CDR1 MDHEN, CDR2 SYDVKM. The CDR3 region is CASTRGRVDGNQPQHF. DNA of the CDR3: TGTGCCAGCACCCGCGGGCGAGTCGATGGCAATCAGCCCCAGCATTTT.

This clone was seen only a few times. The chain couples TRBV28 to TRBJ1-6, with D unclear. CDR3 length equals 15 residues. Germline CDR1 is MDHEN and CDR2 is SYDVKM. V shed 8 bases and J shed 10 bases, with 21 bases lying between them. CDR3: CASGGSGAGGSPLHF. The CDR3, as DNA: TGTGCCAGCGGAGGATCAGGAGCAGGAGGGTCACCCCTCCACTTT.

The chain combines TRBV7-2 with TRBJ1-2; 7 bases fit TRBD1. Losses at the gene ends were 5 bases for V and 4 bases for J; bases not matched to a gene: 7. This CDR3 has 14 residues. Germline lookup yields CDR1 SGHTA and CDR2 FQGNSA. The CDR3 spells CASSLLTGSYGYTF. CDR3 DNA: TGTGCCAGCAGCCTTTTGACAGGGAGCTATGGCTACACCTTC.

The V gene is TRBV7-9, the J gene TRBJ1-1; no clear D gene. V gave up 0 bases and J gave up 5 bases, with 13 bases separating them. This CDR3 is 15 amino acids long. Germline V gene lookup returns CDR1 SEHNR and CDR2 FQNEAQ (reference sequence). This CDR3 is CASSLAGGLGTEAFF. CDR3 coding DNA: TGTGCCAGCAGCTTAGCGGGAGGCTTAGGGACTGAAGCTTTCTTT. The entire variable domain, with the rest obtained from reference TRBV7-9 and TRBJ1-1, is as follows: DTGVSQNPRHKITKRGQNVTFRCDPISEHNRLYWYRQTLGQGPEFLTYFQNEAQLEKSRLLSDRFSAERPKGSFSTLEIQRTEQGDSAMYLCASSLAGGLGTEAFFGQGTRLTVV.

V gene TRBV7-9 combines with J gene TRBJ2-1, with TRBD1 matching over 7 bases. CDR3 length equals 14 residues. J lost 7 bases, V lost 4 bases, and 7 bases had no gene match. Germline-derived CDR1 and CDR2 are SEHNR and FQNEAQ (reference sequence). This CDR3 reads CASSWGNRGNEQFF. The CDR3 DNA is TGTGCCAGCAGCTGGGGTAACAGGGGTAATGAGCAGTTCTTC. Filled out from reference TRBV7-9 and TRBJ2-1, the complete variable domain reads DTGVSQNPRHKITKRGQNVTFRCDPISEHNRLYWYRQTLGQGPEFLTYFQNEAQLEKSRLLSDRFSAERPKGSFSTLEIQRTEQGDSAMYLCASSWGNRGNEQFFGPGTRLTVL.

CDR3 region: CASSSGTGSASPLHF. In DNA form, the CDR3 reads TGTGCCAGCAGCTCCGGGACAGGGTCGGCTTCACCCCTCCACTTT. This chain links TRBV7-2 with TRBJ1-6; 9 bases are shared with TRBD1. The CDR3 consists of 15 residues. Unmatched junction bases numbered 7, after V lost 4 bases and J lost 9 bases. Per the germline V gene, CDR1 is SGHTA and CDR2 is FQGNSA.

The CDR3 here is CASSTIQGPRNTIYF. The CDR3, as DNA: TGTGCCAGCAGTACTATACAGGGGCCCCGAAACACCATATATTTT. This rearrangement joins TRBV27 to TRBJ1-3, with 7 bases identical to TRBD1. V was clipped by 5 bases and J by 5 bases; unmatched bases: 9. Per the germline V gene, CDR1 is MNHEY and CDR2 is SMNVEV (reference sequence). This CDR3 has 15 amino acids.

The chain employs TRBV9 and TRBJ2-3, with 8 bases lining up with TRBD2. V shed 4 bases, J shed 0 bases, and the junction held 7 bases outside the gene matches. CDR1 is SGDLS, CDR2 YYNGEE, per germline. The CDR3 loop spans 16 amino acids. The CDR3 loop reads CASSPRLATSTDTQYF. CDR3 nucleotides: TGTGCCAGCAGCCCCCGACTAGCGACTAGCACAGATACGCAGTATTTT. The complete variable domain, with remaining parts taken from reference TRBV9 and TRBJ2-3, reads DSGVTQTPKHLITATGQRVTLRCSPRSGDLSVYWYQQSLDQGLQFLIQYYNGEERAKGNILERFSAQQFPDLHSELNLSSLELGDSALYFCASSPRLATSTDTQYFGPGTRLTVL.

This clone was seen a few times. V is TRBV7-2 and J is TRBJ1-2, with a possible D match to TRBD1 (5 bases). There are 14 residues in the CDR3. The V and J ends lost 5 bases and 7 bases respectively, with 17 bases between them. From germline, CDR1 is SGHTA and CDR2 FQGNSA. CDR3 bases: TGTGCCAGCAGCCCAGGGATGGGAGGGTTTGGCTACACCTTC. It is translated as CASSPGMGGFGYTF.

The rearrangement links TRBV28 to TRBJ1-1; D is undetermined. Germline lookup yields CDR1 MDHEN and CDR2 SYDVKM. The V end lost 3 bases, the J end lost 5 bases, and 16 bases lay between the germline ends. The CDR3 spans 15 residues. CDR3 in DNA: TGTGCCAGCAGTTTGGAGAGGGTTGCGCGGACTGAAGCTTTCTTT. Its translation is CASSLERVARTEAFF.

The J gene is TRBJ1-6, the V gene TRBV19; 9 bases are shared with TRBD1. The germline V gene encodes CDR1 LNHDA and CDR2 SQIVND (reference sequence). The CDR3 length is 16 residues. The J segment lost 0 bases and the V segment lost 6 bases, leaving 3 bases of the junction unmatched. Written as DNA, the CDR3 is TGTGCCAGTAGGGAACAGGGGGCCTCCTATAATTCACCCCTCCACTTT. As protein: CASREQGASYNSPLHF.

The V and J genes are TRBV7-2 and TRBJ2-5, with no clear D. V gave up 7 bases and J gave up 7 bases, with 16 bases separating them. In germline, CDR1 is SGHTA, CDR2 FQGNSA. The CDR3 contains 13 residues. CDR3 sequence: CASIPSPGGTQYF. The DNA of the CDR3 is TGTGCCAGCATACCGTCCCCCGGCGGGACCCAGTACTTC.

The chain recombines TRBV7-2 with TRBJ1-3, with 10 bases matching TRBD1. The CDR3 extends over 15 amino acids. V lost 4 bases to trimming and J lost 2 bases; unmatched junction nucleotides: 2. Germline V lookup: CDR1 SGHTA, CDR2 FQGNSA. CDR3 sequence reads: CASSSGTGAGNTIYF. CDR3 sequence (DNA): TGTGCCAGCAGCTCAGGGACAGGGGCTGGAAACACCATATATTTT.

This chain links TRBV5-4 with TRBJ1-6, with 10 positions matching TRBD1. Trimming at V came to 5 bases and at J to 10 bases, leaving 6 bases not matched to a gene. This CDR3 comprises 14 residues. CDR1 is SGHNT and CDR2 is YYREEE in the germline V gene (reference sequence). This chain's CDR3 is CASSIGTGESPLHF. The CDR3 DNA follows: TGTGCCAGCAGTATTGGGACAGGGGAATCACCCCTCCACTTT.

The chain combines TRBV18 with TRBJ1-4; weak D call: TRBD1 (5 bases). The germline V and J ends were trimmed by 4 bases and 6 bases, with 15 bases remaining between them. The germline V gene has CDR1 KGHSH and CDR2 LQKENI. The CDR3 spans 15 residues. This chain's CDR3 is CASSLAGFGDEKLFF. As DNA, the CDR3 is TGTGCCAGCTCACTAGCAGGGTTCGGAGATGAAAAACTGTTTTTT. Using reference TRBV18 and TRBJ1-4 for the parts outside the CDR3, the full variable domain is NAGVMQNPRHLVRRRGQEARLRCSPMKGHSHVYWYRQLPEEGLKFMVYLQKENIIDESGMPKERFSAEFPKEGPSILRIQQVVRGDSAAYFCASSLAGFGDEKLFFGSGTQLSVL.

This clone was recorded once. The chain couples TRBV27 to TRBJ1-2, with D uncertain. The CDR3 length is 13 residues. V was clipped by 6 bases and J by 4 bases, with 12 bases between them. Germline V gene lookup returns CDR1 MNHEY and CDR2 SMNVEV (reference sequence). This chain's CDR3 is CASRETGSYGYTF. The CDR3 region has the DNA TGTGCCAGCAGGGAGACCGGTTCCTATGGCTACACCTTC.

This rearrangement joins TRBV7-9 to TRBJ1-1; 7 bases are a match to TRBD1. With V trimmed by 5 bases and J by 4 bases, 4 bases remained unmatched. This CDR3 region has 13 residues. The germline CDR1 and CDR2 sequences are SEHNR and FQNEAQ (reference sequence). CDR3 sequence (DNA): TGTGCCAGCAGCGGCCCAGGGGGCACTGAAGCTTTCTTT. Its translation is CASSGPGGTEAFF.

DNA for the CDR3: TGTGCCAGCAGTGAAGCGTCAGGGACCGGGGAGCTGTTTTTT. Amino acids: CASSEASGTGELFF. The J gene is TRBJ2-2, the V gene TRBV2, with a possible D match to TRBD1 (5 bases). Trimming removed 0 bases from V and 5 bases from J, with 7 bases in between. The CDR3 consists of 14 residues. Germline CDR1 reads SNHLY; CDR2 reads FYNNEI.

The CDR3 region has the DNA TGTGCCAGCAGTTACGCAGGAAACACTGAAGCTTTCTTT. Translating gives CASSYAGNTEAFF. The J gene is TRBJ1-1, the V gene TRBV6-5; the D is unclear. CDR3 length: 13 amino acids. The V gene's germline CDR1 is MNHEY and CDR2 SVGAGI. V was pared by 2 bases and J by 2 bases, with 6 bases between.

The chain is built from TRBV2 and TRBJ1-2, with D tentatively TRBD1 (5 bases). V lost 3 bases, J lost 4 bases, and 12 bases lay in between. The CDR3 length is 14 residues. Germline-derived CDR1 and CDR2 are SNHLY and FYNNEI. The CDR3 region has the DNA TGTGCCAGCAGTGAGGGGGGTATCTCCTATGGCTACACCTTC. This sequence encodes CASSEGGISYGYTF.

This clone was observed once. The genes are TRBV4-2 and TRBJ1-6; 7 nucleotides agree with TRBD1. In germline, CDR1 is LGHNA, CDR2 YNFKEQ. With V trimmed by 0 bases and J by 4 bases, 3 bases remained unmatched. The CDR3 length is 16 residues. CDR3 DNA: TGTGCCAGCAGCCAAGAACCGGGACAGTATAATTCACCCCTCCACTTT. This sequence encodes CASSQEPGQYNSPLHF.

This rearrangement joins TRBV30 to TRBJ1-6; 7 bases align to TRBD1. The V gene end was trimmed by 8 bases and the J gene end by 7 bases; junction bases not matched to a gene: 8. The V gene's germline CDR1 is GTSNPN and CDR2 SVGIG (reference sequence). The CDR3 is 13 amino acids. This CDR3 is CARQGGVNSPLHF. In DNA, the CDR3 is TGTGCCAGACAGGGTGGAGTCAATTCACCCCTCCACTTT.

The chain's CDR3 is CASSLGRGHNEQFF. The CDR3 nucleotides read TGTGCCAGCAGTTTAGGGCGGGGGCACAATGAGCAGTTCTTC. The V gene is TRBV27, the J gene TRBJ2-1; a weak D match, TRBD2 (7 bases). The V end lost 2 bases, the J end lost 5 bases, and 10 bases lay between the germline ends. Germline V gene data show CDR1 as MNHEY and CDR2 as SMNVEV (reference sequence). This CDR3 contains 14 residues.

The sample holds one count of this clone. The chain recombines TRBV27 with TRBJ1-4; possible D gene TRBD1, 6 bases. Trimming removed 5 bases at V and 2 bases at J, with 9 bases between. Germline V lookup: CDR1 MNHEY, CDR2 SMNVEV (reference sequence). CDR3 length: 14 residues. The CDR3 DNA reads TGTGCCAGCAGTATGGACAGTACTAATGAAAAACTGTTTTTT. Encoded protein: CASSMDSTNEKLFF.

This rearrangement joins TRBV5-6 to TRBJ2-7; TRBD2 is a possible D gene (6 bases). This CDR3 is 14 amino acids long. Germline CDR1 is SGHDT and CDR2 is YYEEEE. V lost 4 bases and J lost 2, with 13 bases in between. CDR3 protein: CASSISGTPYEQYF. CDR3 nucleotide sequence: TGTGCCAGCAGCATTAGCGGAACCCCCTACGAGCAGTACTTC.

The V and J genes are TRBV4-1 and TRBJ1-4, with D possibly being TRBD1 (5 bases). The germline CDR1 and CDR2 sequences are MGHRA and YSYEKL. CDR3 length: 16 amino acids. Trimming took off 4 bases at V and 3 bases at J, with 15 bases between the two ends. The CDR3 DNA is TGCGCCAGCAGCCCCGTGGGTGGGGCGGCTAATGAAAAACTGTTTTTT. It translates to CASSPVGGAANEKLFF.

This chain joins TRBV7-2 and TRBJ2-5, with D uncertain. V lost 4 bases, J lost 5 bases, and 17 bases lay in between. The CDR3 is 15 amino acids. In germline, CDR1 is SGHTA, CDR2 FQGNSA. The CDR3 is CASSYDPLQRETQYF. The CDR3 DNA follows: TGTGCCAGCAGCTACGACCCTCTCCAGAGGGAGACCCAGTACTTC.

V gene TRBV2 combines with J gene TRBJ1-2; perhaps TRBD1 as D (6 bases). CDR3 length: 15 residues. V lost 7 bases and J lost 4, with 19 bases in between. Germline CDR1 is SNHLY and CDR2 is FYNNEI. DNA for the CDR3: TGTGCCAGCACCCCGCCCTCAGGGACACGCTATGGCTACACCTTC. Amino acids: CASTPPSGTRYGYTF.

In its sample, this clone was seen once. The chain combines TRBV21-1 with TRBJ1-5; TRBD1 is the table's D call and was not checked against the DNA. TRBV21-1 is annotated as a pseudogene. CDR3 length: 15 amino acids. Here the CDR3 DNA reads TGTGCCTGCGGACAGGGAAAAGGGGGCAATCAGCCCCAGCATTTT. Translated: CACGQGKGGNQPQHF.

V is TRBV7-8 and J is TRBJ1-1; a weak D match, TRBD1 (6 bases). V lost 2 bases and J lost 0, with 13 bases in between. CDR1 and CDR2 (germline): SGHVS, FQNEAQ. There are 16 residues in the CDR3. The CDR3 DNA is TGTGCCAGCAGCTTAATGGGGGCCGGTATGAACACTGAAGCTTTCTTT. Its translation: CASSLMGAGMNTEAFF. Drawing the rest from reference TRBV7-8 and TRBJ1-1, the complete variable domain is GAGVSQSPRYKVAKRGQDVALRCDPISGHVSLFWYQQALGQGPEFLTYFQNEAQLDKSGLPSDRFFAERPEGSVSTLKIQRTQQEDSAVYLCASSLMGAGMNTEAFFGQGTRLTVV.

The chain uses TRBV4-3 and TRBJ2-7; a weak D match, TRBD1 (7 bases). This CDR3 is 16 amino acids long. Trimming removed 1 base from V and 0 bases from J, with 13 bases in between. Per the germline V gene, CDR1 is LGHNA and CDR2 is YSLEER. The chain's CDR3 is CASSQGGAGGSYEQYF. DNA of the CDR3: TGCGCCAGCAGCCAAGGGGGGGCAGGGGGCTCCTACGAGCAGTACTTC.